The rows below give T cell receptor beta chains drawn from one sample of a study of stem cell transplantation in POMP-related autoinflammatory disease. The repertoire was sequenced with immunoSEQ multiplex PCR; TCRdb's copy has only in-frame clones and lacks some. The repertoire consists of approximately 65,000 clones, with under 95% occurring once and the leading ten covering about 0.66%. This specimen was CD4+ T cells from PBMCs, taken after stem cell transplantation. The receptors originated from a human patient with POMP-related autoinflammation and immune dysregulation (PRAID). Some T cells may be supplied by the graft donor. Both conserved end residues are part of each CDR3. D genes are given only for firm matches. Only part of the rows carry a size: once, few, many, or a class if the clone is expanded.

cdr3_aa cdr3_nt v_call clone_size j_call d_call
CASSQGLAGARETQYF TGTGCCAGCAGCCAAGGACTAGCGGGGGCACGGGAGACCCAGTACTTC TRBV4-2 . TRBJ2-5 TRBD2
CASSRQGNQPQHF TGTGCCAGCAGTCGACAGGGAAATCAGCCCCAGCATTTT TRBV12-3/TRBV12-4 once TRBJ1-5 TRBD1
CASSPDWPGAYNSPLHF TGTGCCAGTAGTCCAGATTGGCCAGGGGCCTATAATTCACCCCTCCACTTT TRBV19 . TRBJ1-6 .
CASSSRTVEAFF TGTGCCAGCAGTTCCAGGACAGTTGAAGCTTTCTTT TRBV12-3/TRBV12-4 . TRBJ1-1 .
CASSSRETQYF TGTGCCAGCAGTTCTCGGGAGACCCAGTACTTC TRBV25-1 . TRBJ2-5 .
CASSYSGGNYGYTF TGTGCCAGCAGTTACTCTGGGGGTAACTATGGCTACACCTTC TRBV6-5 . TRBJ1-2 .
CASSPTGVSQYGYTF TGTGCCAGTAGCCCGACAGGGGTGTCCCAGTATGGCTACACCTTC TRBV19 . TRBJ1-2 TRBD1
CASSFAHSNQPQHF TGTGCCAGCAGCTTCGCCCATAGCAATCAGCCCCAGCATTTT TRBV7-9 . TRBJ1-5 .
CASSLLGRDPNYGYTF TGTGCCAGCAGTTTACTGGGCAGGGACCCTAACTATGGCTACACCTTC TRBV28 . TRBJ1-2 .
CASSQEDYEKLFF TGCGCCAGCAGCCAAGAAGACTACGAAAAACTGTTTTTT TRBV4-1 . TRBJ1-4 .
CASSGGDNGNTIYF TGCGCCAGCAGCGGCGGGGACAACGGAAACACCATATATTTT TRBV5-1 . TRBJ1-3 .
CASSEALGSRDEKLFF TGTGCCAGCAGTGAAGCGCTAGGGAGTAGGGATGAAAAACTGTTTTTT TRBV6-1 . TRBJ1-4 .
CASSTPSSGSYNEQFF TGTGCCAGCAGCACCCCCTCTAGCGGGAGCTACAATGAGCAGTTCTTC TRBV3-1/TRBV3-2 . TRBJ2-1 TRBD2
CAWSGRQSYNEQFF TGTGCCTGGAGTGGTAGACAGTCCTACAATGAGCAGTTCTTC TRBV30 . TRBJ2-1 .
CASTLTTGGRETQYF TGTGCCAGCACCCTGACGACAGGGGGCCGGGAGACCCAGTACTTC TRBV7-9 . TRBJ2-5 TRBD1
CSATRGNGYTF TGCAGTGCTACACGAGGGAATGGCTACACCTTC TRBV20-1 . TRBJ1-2 .
CASSSIHLAGPYEQYF TGTGCCAGCAGCTCGATTCATCTAGCGGGCCCCTACGAGCAGTACTTC TRBV11-2 once TRBJ2-7 TRBD2
CASSLETAGVGSYNEQFF TGCGCCAGCAGCTTGGAAACAGCCGGCGTGGGCTCCTACAATGAGCAGTTCTTC TRBV5-1 . TRBJ2-1 .
CASSVERAGGTDTQYF TGTGCCAGCAGCGTAGAGCGAGCGGGGGGAACCGATACGCAGTATTTT TRBV9 . TRBJ2-3 TRBD2
CASSLGGPREKLFF TGTGCCAGCAGCCTGGGGGGGCCGAGGGAAAAACTGTTTTTT TRBV28 . TRBJ1-4 .
CAISEGGMDTEAFF TGTGCCATCAGTGAGGGGGGTATGGACACTGAAGCTTTCTTT TRBV10-3 . TRBJ1-1 .
CASSIAYGPWETQYF TGTGCCAGTAGTATAGCATATGGCCCATGGGAGACCCAGTACTTC TRBV19 . TRBJ2-5 .
CASRTGGYTDTQYF TGTGCCAGTAGGACAGGGGGCTACACAGATACGCAGTATTTT TRBV19 . TRBJ2-3 TRBD1
CASSLGTSGSGYTF TGTGCCAGCAGCCTTGGGACCTCCGGCTCTGGCTACACCTTC TRBV3-1/TRBV3-2 . TRBJ1-2 .
CASSLAFRGSQETQYF TGTGCCAGCAGCTTAGCTTTTCGGGGTTCCCAAGAGACCCAGTACTTC TRBV7-2 . TRBJ2-5 .
CASSVATANNEKLFF TGCGCCAGCAGCGTCGCGACAGCCAACAATGAAAAACTGTTTTTT TRBV5-1 . TRBJ1-4 .
CASSLDIGLAGRTDTQYF TGTGCCAGCAGCCTGGACATAGGACTAGCGGGGCGCACAGATACGCAGTATTTT TRBV2 . TRBJ2-3 TRBD2
CASSQGQNYGYTF TGTGCCAGCAGTCAGGGACAGAACTATGGCTACACCTTC TRBV7-9 . TRBJ1-2 TRBD1
CATHLPTEAFF TGTGCCACCCATCTGCCCACTGAAGCTTTCTTT TRBV19 . TRBJ1-1 .
CASSQEEGAHGGYTF TGTGCCAGCAGCCAAGAGGAGGGGGCACATGGTGGCTACACCTTC TRBV3-1/TRBV3-2 . TRBJ1-2 TRBD1
CASSPQGAGTNTEAFF TGTGCCAGCTCACCACAAGGTGCAGGTACGAACACTGAAGCTTTCTTT TRBV18 . TRBJ1-1 .
CATSGVGLAGGNEQFF TGTGCCACCAGTGGGGTAGGACTAGCGGGGGGGAATGAGCAGTTCTTC TRBV24-1 . TRBJ2-1 TRBD2
CASSFGTANYGYTF TGTGCCAGCAGCTTCGGGACAGCCAACTATGGCTACACCTTC TRBV11-2 . TRBJ1-2 TRBD1
CASSFLEGPQGYTF TGTGCCAGCAGCTTCCTAGAGGGACCTCAGGGCTACACCTTC TRBV11-2 . TRBJ1-2 .
CASSPGDGPYEQYF TGCGCCAGCAGCCCGGGGGACGGTCCCTACGAGCAGTACTTC TRBV5-1 . TRBJ2-7 .
CASSPRGEQPQHF TGTGCCAGCTCGCCACGTGGGGAACAGCCCCAGCATTTT TRBV18 . TRBJ1-5 .
CASSHGPRGQGFHGYTF TGCGCCAGCAGCCACGGCCCAAGGGGACAGGGCTTCCATGGCTACACCTTC TRBV4-1 once TRBJ1-2 TRBD1
CASTRNRQGVVGANVLTF TGTGCCAGTACCCGAAATAGACAGGGAGTGGTTGGGGCCAACGTCCTGACTTTC TRBV19 . TRBJ2-6 TRBD1
CAWSGGLAKKGDTQYF TGTGCCTGGAGTGGGGGACTAGCGAAAAAGGGAGATACGCAGTATTTT TRBV30 . TRBJ2-3 TRBD2
CASRRGGTEAFF TGTGCCAGCAGGAGAGGGGGCACTGAAGCTTTCTTT TRBV12-3/TRBV12-4 . TRBJ1-1 .
CASSFSGSRTDTQYF TGTGCCAGCAGCTTTAGCGGCAGCCGCACAGATACGCAGTATTTT TRBV13 few TRBJ2-3 .
CASSPKFNRGPDQYSGANVLTF TGCGCCAGCAGCCCCAAATTTAACAGGGGCCCGGATCAATACTCTGGGGCCAACGTCCTGACTTTC TRBV5-1 . TRBJ2-6 TRBD1
CASSLVGEKTGELFF TGCGCCAGCAGCTTGGTCGGCGAGAAAACCGGGGAGCTGTTTTTT TRBV5-1 . TRBJ2-2 .
CASTPRWGNQPQHF TGTGCCAGCACTCCCCGCTGGGGCAATCAGCCCCAGCATTTT TRBV6-5 . TRBJ1-5 .
CASSYRGYGEKLFF TGTGCCAGCAGTTACAGGGGGTACGGGGAAAAACTGTTTTTT TRBV6-5 . TRBJ1-4 .
CASSLQGHTGELFF TGCGCCAGCAGCTTGCAGGGACACACCGGGGAGCTGTTTTTT TRBV5-1 . TRBJ2-2 .
CASSLDPTGKGTQYF TGCGCCAGCAGCTTGGATCCCACAGGGAAGGGTACGCAGTATTTT TRBV5-1 . TRBJ2-3 .
CASSFSGRNSPLHF TGTGCCAGCAGCTTTTCAGGGAGGAATTCACCCCTCCACTTT TRBV7-9 . TRBJ1-6 .
CASSEEVLFTGELFF TGTGCCAGCAGTGAAGAGGTACTGTTCACCGGGGAGCTGTTTTTT TRBV6-1 . TRBJ2-2 .
CASSPWDRGLNEQYF TGTGCCAGCTCACCTTGGGACAGGGGGCTGAACGAGCAGTACTTC TRBV18 once TRBJ2-7 TRBD1
CASSPDRGGTEAFF TGTGCCAGCAGTCCGGACAGGGGGGGGACTGAAGCTTTCTTT TRBV27 . TRBJ1-1 TRBD1
CASYKSGRSNNEQFF TGTGCCAGTTATAAAAGCGGGAGGTCGAACAATGAGCAGTTCTTC TRBV27 . TRBJ2-1 TRBD2
CASSAGTGGNQPQHF TGTGCCAGCAGCGCAGGGACAGGGGGAAATCAGCCCCAGCATTTT TRBV7-9 . TRBJ1-5 TRBD1
CASSLDLRAGTEAFF TGTGCCAGCAGCTTAGACCTTCGGGCTGGCACTGAAGCTTTCTTT TRBV11-3 . TRBJ1-1 .
CASRPRDRDNSPLHF TGTGCCAGCAGACCCCGGGACAGGGATAATTCACCCCTCCACTTT TRBV5-5 . TRBJ1-6 TRBD1
CASRVFETLNEQFF TGTGCCAGCAGAGTATTCGAGACCCTCAATGAGCAGTTCTTC TRBV2 . TRBJ2-1 .
CASSPLTSALREQYF TGCGCCAGCAGCCCGCTGACATCGGCGTTGCGGGAGCAGTACTTC TRBV5-1 . TRBJ2-7 .
CASSEAPSGRGQPQHF TGTGCCAGCAGTGAAGCGCCGTCAGGGCGAGGCCAGCCCCAGCATTTT TRBV6-1 . TRBJ1-5 .
CASSRAENQPQHF TGTGCCAGCTCACGGGCAGAGAATCAGCCCCAGCATTTT TRBV18 . TRBJ1-5 .